These T cell receptor beta chains were read from a single sample in a study of blood T cell repertoires in COVID-19. Sequenced by immunoSEQ multiplex PCR; TCRdb stores in-frame clones only, minus some. The sample lists about 190,000 clones; over 80% were seen once. The sample was peripheral blood. The receptors derive from a young woman with acute or convalescent COVID-19. Each CDR3 is given with its conserved first and last residue. A D gene is named only where the DNA matches it firmly. Some rows have no size entry. The others give once, few or many, or a class for an expanded clone.

j_call: TRBJ2-7; clone_size: .; cdr3_length: 15; d_call: .; v_call: TRBV6-6; cdr3_aa: CASSWGPRDNYEQYF; cdr3_nt: TGTGCCAGCAGTTGGGGACCTCGGGACAACTACGAGCAGTACTTC
j_call: TRBJ1-1; clone_size: .; cdr3_length: 15; d_call: .; v_call: TRBV4-3; cdr3_aa: CASSQGRGLNTEAFF; cdr3_nt: TGCGCCAGCAGCCAAGGGCGGGGGTTGAACACTGAAGCTTTCTTT
j_call: TRBJ1-5; clone_size: .; cdr3_length: 15; d_call: TRBD1; v_call: TRBV27; cdr3_aa: CASSPRTGFNQPQHF; cdr3_nt: TGTGCCAGCAGTCCCCGGACAGGCTTCAATCAGCCCCAGCATTTT
j_call: TRBJ2-6; clone_size: .; cdr3_length: 18; d_call: TRBD2; v_call: TRBV28; cdr3_aa: CASSLIAGGLSGANVLTF; cdr3_nt: TGTGCCAGCAGTTTGATAGCGGGAGGACTGTCTGGGGCCAACGTCCTGACTTTC
j_call: TRBJ2-7; clone_size: .; cdr3_length: 14; d_call: .; v_call: TRBV7-9; cdr3_aa: CASSLDGGTYEQYF; cdr3_nt: TGTGCCAGCAGCTTAGATGGGGGGACCTACGAGCAGTACTTC
j_call: TRBJ2-5; clone_size: few; cdr3_length: 16; d_call: TRBD2; v_call: TRBV9; cdr3_aa: CASSVGAGGPVGTQYF; cdr3_nt: TGTGCCAGCAGCGTAGGGGCGGGGGGCCCGGTGGGGACCCAGTACTTC
j_call: TRBJ2-4; clone_size: few; cdr3_length: 14; d_call: TRBD2; v_call: TRBV11-2; cdr3_aa: CASSFRAGGDIQYF; cdr3_nt: TGTGCCAGCAGCTTCAGAGCGGGAGGGGACATTCAGTACTTC
j_call: TRBJ2-7; clone_size: .; cdr3_length: 15; d_call: TRBD2; v_call: TRBV3-1/TRBV3-2; cdr3_aa: CASSQAGGNGYEQYF; cdr3_nt: TGTGCCAGCAGCCAAGCGGGGGGGAATGGCTACGAGCAGTACTTC
j_call: TRBJ2-7; clone_size: .; cdr3_length: 14; d_call: .; v_call: TRBV28; cdr3_aa: CASSPTAGWSEQYF; cdr3_nt: TGTGCCAGCAGTCCCACGGCAGGGTGGTCCGAGCAGTACTTC
j_call: TRBJ1-2; clone_size: .; cdr3_length: 12; d_call: .; v_call: TRBV29-1; cdr3_aa: CSVAGTPNGYTF; cdr3_nt: TGCAGCGTTGCCGGGACACCTAATGGCTACACCTTC
j_call: TRBJ1-6; clone_size: .; cdr3_length: 14; d_call: .; v_call: TRBV11-2; cdr3_aa: CASSLLLTPGPLHF; cdr3_nt: TGTGCCAGCAGCTTATTATTGACCCCGGGACCCCTCCACTTT
j_call: TRBJ2-1; clone_size: .; cdr3_length: 16; d_call: TRBD2; v_call: TRBV7-9; cdr3_aa: CASSSSFSGRFDEQFF; cdr3_nt: TGTGCCAGCAGCTCCTCCTTTAGCGGGAGGTTCGATGAGCAGTTCTTC
j_call: TRBJ2-7; clone_size: .; cdr3_length: 15; d_call: TRBD2; v_call: TRBV6-1; cdr3_aa: CASSDESSGSYEQYF; cdr3_nt: TGTGCCAGCAGTGATGAATCTAGCGGGAGTTACGAGCAGTACTTC
j_call: TRBJ1-2; clone_size: .; cdr3_length: 12; d_call: .; v_call: TRBV4-3; cdr3_aa: CASSYRTDGYTF; cdr3_nt: TGCGCCAGCAGCTACCGGACAGACGGCTACACCTTC
j_call: TRBJ2-3; clone_size: few; cdr3_length: 16; d_call: TRBD2; v_call: TRBV28; cdr3_aa: CASSPTAGTITDTQYF; cdr3_nt: TGTGCCAGCAGTCCCACGGCCGGGACTATCACAGATACGCAGTATTTT
j_call: TRBJ1-5; clone_size: .; cdr3_length: 14; d_call: .; v_call: TRBV7-2; cdr3_aa: CASSQDSLNQPQHF; cdr3_nt: TGTGCCAGCAGCCAAGACAGTTTAAATCAGCCCCAGCATTTT
j_call: TRBJ1-1; clone_size: .; cdr3_length: 12; d_call: .; v_call: TRBV19; cdr3_aa: CASSPVNTEAFF; cdr3_nt: TGTGCCAGTAGTCCGGTAAACACTGAAGCTTTCTTT
j_call: TRBJ1-5; clone_size: .; cdr3_length: 14; d_call: .; v_call: TRBV6-6; cdr3_aa: CASSYSVLNQPQHF; cdr3_nt: TGTGCCAGCAGTTACTCCGTCCTCAATCAGCCCCAGCATTTT
j_call: TRBJ2-3; clone_size: .; cdr3_length: 14; d_call: .; v_call: TRBV6-4; cdr3_aa: CASSGSTTTDTQYF; cdr3_nt: TGTGCCAGCAGTGGGAGTACAACCACAGATACGCAGTATTTT
j_call: TRBJ1-1; clone_size: .; cdr3_length: 13; d_call: .; v_call: TRBV19; cdr3_aa: CASSIVLGWEAFF; cdr3_nt: TGTGCCAGTAGTATAGTCCTCGGGTGGGAAGCTTTCTTT
j_call: TRBJ1-3; clone_size: .; cdr3_length: 15; d_call: TRBD1; v_call: TRBV19; cdr3_aa: CASRMGTVSGNTIYF; cdr3_nt: TGTGCCAGTAGGATGGGGACAGTCTCTGGAAACACCATATATTTT
j_call: TRBJ1-1; clone_size: .; cdr3_length: 15; d_call: TRBD1; v_call: TRBV6-5; cdr3_aa: CASSYTGTGYTEAFF; cdr3_nt: TGTGCCAGCAGTTATACCGGGACAGGGTACACTGAAGCTTTCTTT
j_call: TRBJ2-1; clone_size: .; cdr3_length: 18; d_call: TRBD2; v_call: TRBV5-1; cdr3_aa: CASSPTWTSGRAHNEQFF; cdr3_nt: TGCGCCAGCAGCCCGACCTGGACTAGCGGGAGGGCCCACAATGAGCAGTTCTTC
j_call: TRBJ2-2; clone_size: .; cdr3_length: 14; d_call: .; v_call: TRBV18; cdr3_aa: CASSPLGGTGELFF; cdr3_nt: TGTGCCAGCTCACCGTTAGGAGGAACCGGGGAGCTGTTTTTT
j_call: TRBJ2-7; clone_size: .; cdr3_length: 12; d_call: .; v_call: TRBV7-9; cdr3_aa: CASSLRSYEQYF; cdr3_nt: TGTGCCAGCAGCTTACGGTCCTACGAGCAGTACTTC
j_call: TRBJ1-2; clone_size: .; cdr3_length: 13; d_call: .; v_call: TRBV11-2; cdr3_aa: CASSLTPIYGYTF; cdr3_nt: TGTGCCAGCAGCCTGACACCGATCTATGGCTACACCTTC
j_call: TRBJ1-4; clone_size: .; cdr3_length: 14; d_call: .; v_call: TRBV5-1; cdr3_aa: CASSRVSTNEKLFF; cdr3_nt: TGCGCCAGCAGCCGCGTGTCAACTAATGAAAAACTGTTTTTT
j_call: TRBJ1-1; clone_size: .; cdr3_length: 15; d_call: .; v_call: TRBV27; cdr3_aa: CASSLVGSGNTEAFF; cdr3_nt: TGTGCCAGCAGTTTAGTCGGGTCGGGGAACACTGAAGCTTTCTTT
j_call: TRBJ1-5; clone_size: .; cdr3_length: 15; d_call: .; v_call: TRBV15; cdr3_aa: CATSRDRGSNQPQHF; cdr3_nt: TGTGCCACCAGCAGAGATCGGGGGAGCAATCAGCCCCAGCATTTT
j_call: TRBJ1-1; clone_size: .; cdr3_length: 11; d_call: .; v_call: TRBV12-3/TRBV12-4; cdr3_aa: CASRNRAEAFF; cdr3_nt: TGTGCCAGCAGGAACAGGGCTGAAGCTTTCTTT
j_call: TRBJ1-1; clone_size: .; cdr3_length: 13; d_call: .; v_call: TRBV12-3/TRBV12-4; cdr3_aa: CASSLGPNTEAFF; cdr3_nt: TGTGCCAGCAGTCTAGGGCCGAACACTGAAGCTTTCTTT
j_call: TRBJ1-5; clone_size: .; cdr3_length: 14; d_call: .; v_call: TRBV5-5; cdr3_aa: CASSFVSGNQPQHF; cdr3_nt: TGTGCCAGCAGCTTTGTAAGCGGCAATCAGCCCCAGCATTTT
j_call: TRBJ2-2; clone_size: .; cdr3_length: 16; d_call: TRBD1; v_call: TRBV11-3; cdr3_aa: CASSSSGQGRFGELFF; cdr3_nt: TGTGCCAGCAGCTCGTCAGGACAGGGTCGGTTCGGGGAGCTGTTTTTT
j_call: TRBJ1-6; clone_size: .; cdr3_length: 20; d_call: TRBD1; v_call: TRBV27; cdr3_aa: CASSLSGTAGGPSYNSPLHF; cdr3_nt: TGTGCCAGCAGTTTATCTGGGACAGCTGGGGGGCCGTCCTATAATTCACCCCTCCACTTT
j_call: TRBJ2-1; clone_size: .; cdr3_length: 15; d_call: TRBD2; v_call: TRBV28; cdr3_aa: CASSFRSGGKDEQFF; cdr3_nt: TGTGCCAGCAGTTTCCGTAGCGGGGGGAAAGATGAGCAGTTCTTC
j_call: TRBJ1-5; clone_size: few; cdr3_length: 15; d_call: TRBD1; v_call: TRBV7-2; cdr3_aa: CASSFDRGKNQPQHF; cdr3_nt: TGTGCCAGCAGCTTTGACAGGGGAAAGAATCAGCCCCAGCATTTT
j_call: TRBJ1-3; clone_size: .; cdr3_length: 14; d_call: .; v_call: TRBV25-1; cdr3_aa: CASSDFTAGNTIYF; cdr3_nt: TGTGCCAGCAGTGATTTTACTGCTGGAAACACCATATATTTT